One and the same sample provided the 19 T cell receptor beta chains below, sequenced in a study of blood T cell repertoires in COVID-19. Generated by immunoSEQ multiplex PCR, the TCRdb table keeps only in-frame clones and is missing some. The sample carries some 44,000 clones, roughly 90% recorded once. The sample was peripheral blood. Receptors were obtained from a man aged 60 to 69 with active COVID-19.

For the CDR3, the DNA is TGTGCCAGCAGGGAGAGGGCCACTAACTATGGCTACACCTTC. This encodes CASRERATNYGYTF. This chain links TRBV2 with TRBJ1-2; no definite D call. Germline V CDR1 and CDR2: SNHLY, FYNNEI. The ends were cut back, 6 bases at V and 0 bases at J, with 11 bases in the middle. The CDR3 consists of 14 residues.

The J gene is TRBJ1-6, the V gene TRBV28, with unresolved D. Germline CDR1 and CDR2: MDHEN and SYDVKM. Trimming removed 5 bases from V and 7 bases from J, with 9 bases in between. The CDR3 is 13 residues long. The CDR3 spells CASSPHTNSPLHF. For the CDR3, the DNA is TGTGCCAGCAGTCCTCACACCAATTCACCCCTCCACTTT.

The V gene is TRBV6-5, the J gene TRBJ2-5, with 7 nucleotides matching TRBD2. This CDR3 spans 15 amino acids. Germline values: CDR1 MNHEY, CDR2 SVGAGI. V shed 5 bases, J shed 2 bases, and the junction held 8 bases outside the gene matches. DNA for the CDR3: TGTGCCAGCAGTCTCCAGGCGGGAGTTCAAGAGACCCAGTACTTC. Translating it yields CASSLQAGVQETQYF.

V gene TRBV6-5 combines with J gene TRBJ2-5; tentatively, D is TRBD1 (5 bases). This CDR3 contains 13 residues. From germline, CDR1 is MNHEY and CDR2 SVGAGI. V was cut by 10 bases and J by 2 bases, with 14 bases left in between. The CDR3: CATFHPGQETQYF. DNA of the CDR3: TGTGCCACCTTTCACCCAGGGCAAGAGACCCAGTACTTC.

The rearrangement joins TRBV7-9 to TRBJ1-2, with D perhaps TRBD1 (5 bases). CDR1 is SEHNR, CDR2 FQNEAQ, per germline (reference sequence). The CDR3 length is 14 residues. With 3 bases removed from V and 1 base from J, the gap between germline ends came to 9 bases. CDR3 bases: TGTGCCAGCAGCTTTTCCAGGGTTAACTATGGCTACACCTTC. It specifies CASSFSRVNYGYTF.

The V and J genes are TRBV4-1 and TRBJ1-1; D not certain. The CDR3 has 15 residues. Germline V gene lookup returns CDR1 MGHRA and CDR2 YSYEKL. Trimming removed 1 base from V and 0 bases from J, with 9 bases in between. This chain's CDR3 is CASSQGGILNTEAFF. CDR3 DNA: TGCGCCAGCAGCCAAGGAGGGATATTGAACACTGAAGCTTTCTTT.

The CDR3: CASSYRATGELFF. The CDR3 DNA sequence: TGTGCCAGTAGCTACAGGGCCACCGGGGAGCTGTTTTTT. The chain combines TRBV19 with TRBJ2-2, with D maybe TRBD1 (6 bases). CDR3 length: 13 residues. CDR1 is LNHDA and CDR2 is SQIVND in the germline V gene (reference sequence). Trimming cost V 6 bases and J 4 bases, with 9 bases left between them.

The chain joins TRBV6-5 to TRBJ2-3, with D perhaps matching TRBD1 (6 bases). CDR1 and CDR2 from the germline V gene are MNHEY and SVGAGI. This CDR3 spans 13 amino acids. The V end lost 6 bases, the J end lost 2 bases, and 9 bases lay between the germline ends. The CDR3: CASSGQITDTQYF. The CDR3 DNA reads TGTGCCAGCAGCGGACAGATCACAGATACGCAGTATTTT.

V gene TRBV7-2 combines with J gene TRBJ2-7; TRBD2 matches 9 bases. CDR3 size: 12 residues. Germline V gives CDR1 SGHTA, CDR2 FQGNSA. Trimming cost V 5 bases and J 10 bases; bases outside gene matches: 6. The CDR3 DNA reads TGTGCCAGCAGCACCGGGACTAGCCACCAGTACTTC. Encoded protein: CASSTGTSHQYF.

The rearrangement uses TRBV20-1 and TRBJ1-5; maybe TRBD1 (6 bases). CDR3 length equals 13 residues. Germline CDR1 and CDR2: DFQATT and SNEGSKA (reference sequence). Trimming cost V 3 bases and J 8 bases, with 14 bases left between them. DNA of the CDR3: TGCAGTGCTAGTGTGGACAGTCAGGAGCCCCAGCATTTT. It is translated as CSASVDSQEPQHF.

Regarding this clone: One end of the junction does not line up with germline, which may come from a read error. The CDR3 spells CASSKARVPTDTQYF. CDR3 DNA: TGTGCCAGCAGTAAAGCCAGGGTTCCTACAGATACGCAGTATTTT. The rearrangement links TRBV2 to TRBJ2-3, with D tentatively TRBD1 (5 bases). Germline V gives CDR1 SNHLY, CDR2 FYNNEI. The CDR3 covers 15 residues.

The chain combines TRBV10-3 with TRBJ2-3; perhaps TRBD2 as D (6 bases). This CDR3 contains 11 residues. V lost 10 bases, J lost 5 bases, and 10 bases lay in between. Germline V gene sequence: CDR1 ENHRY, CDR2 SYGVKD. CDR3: CATAGRDTQYF. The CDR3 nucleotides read TGTGCCACCGCGGGGCGAGATACGCAGTATTTT.

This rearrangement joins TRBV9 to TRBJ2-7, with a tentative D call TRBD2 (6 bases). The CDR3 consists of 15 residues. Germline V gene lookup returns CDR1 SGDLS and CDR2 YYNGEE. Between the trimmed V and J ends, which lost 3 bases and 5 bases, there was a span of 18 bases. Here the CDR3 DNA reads TGTGCCAGCAGCGGACCCCTCCGGGAGAAGGACGAGCAGTACTTC. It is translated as CASSGPLREKDEQYF.

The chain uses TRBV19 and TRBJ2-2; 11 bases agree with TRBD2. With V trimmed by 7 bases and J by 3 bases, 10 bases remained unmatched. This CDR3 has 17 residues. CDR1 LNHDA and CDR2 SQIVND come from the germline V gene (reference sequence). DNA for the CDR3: TGTGCCAGTAACTTCCTCATAGCGGGAGGGGACACCGGGGAGCTGTTTTTT. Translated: CASNFLIAGGDTGELFF.

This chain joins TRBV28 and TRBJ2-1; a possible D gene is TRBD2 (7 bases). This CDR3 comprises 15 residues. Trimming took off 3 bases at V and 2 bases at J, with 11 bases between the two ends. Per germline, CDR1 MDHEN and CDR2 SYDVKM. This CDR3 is CASSLGGPPYNEQFF. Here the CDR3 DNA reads TGTGCCAGCAGTTTGGGGGGGCCGCCCTACAATGAGCAGTTCTTC.

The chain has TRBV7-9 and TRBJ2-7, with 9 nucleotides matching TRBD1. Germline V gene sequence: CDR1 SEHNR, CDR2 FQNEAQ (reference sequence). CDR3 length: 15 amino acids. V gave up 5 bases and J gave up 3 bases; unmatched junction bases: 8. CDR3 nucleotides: TGTGCCAGCAGCGCCGGGACAGGGAAGGGCTACGAGCAGTACTTC. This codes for CASSAGTGKGYEQYF.

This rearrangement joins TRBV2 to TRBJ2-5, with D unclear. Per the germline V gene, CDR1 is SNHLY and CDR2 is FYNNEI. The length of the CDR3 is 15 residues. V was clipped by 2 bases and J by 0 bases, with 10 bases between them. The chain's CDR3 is CASSEKSGYQETQYF. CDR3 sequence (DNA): TGTGCCAGCAGTGAAAAGTCAGGCTACCAAGAGACCCAGTACTTC.

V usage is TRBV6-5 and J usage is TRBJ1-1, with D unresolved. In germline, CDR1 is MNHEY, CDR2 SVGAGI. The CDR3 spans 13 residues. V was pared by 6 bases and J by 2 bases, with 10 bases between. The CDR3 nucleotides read TGTGCCAGCAGCATCACACAAAACACTGAAGCTTTCTTT. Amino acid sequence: CASSITQNTEAFF.

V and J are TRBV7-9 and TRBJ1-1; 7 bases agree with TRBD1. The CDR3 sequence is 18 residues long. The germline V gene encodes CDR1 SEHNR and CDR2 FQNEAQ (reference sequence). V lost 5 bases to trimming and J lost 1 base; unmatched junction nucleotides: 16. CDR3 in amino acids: CASSLQGPSLKPNTEAFF. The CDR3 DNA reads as TGTGCCAGCAGCCTACAGGGGCCTTCCCTGAAACCGAACACTGAAGCTTTCTTT.